The 3 T cell receptor beta chains listed next were all sequenced from one sample in a study of blood T cell repertoires in COVID-19. Sequencing used immunoSEQ multiplex PCR; TCRdb keeps in-frame clones, though not all of them. The sample has 150,000 to 200,000 clones, roughly 84% seen once. Source material: peripheral blood. Receptors originate from a woman in her 70s with COVID-19, enrolled during active disease.

This rearrangement joins TRBV30 to TRBJ1-2, with a possible D match to TRBD1 (5 bases). The ends were cut back, 0 bases at V and 7 bases at J, with 15 bases in the middle. Germline values: CDR1 GTSNPN, CDR2 SVGIG (reference sequence). The CDR3 consists of 14 residues. CDR3 residues: CAWSVRGERAGYTF. The CDR3 DNA reads as TGTGCCTGGAGTGTACGGGGGGAAAGGGCTGGCTACACCTTC. The full variable domain, in which reference TRBV30 and TRBJ1-2 provide the parts outside the CDR3, is SQTIHQWPATLVQPVGSPLSLECTVEGTSNPNLYWYRQAAGRGLQLLFYSVGIGQISSEVPQNLSASRPQDRQFILSSKKLLLSDSGFYLCAWSVRGERAGYTFGSGTRLTVV.

The chain couples TRBV5-6 to TRBJ1-6, with 8 positions matching TRBD1. After removal of 1 base from V and 6 bases from J, the junction contained 6 bases not matched to a gene. The CDR3 spans 16 residues. Germline CDR1 reads SGHDT; CDR2 reads YYEEEE. CDR3 protein: CASSLQQGVGNSPLHF. In DNA form, the CDR3 reads TGTGCCAGCAGCTTGCAACAGGGGGTCGGTAATTCACCCCTCCACTTT.

The rearrangement joins TRBV5-4 to TRBJ2-1; D ambiguous. V was trimmed by 0 bases and J by 1 base, leaving 5 bases between them. CDR3 size: 14 residues. Looked up from germline, CDR1 is SGHNT and CDR2 is YYREEE (reference sequence). The CDR3 nucleotides read TGTGCCAGCAGCTTGGCCCTATCCTACAATGAGCAGTTCTTC. As protein: CASSLALSYNEQFF.